The clone carrying this TCR beta chain is medium-sized within its sample. The entry originates in a study of blood T cell repertoires in COVID-19. Study at large: Specimens from acute and convalescent COVID-19 originated in the United States, Italy and Spain. PBMCs, B-cell-depleted T cells, or T cells provided the cDNA or gDNA that made up the material.

Clones were read by immunoSEQ multiplex PCR, and TCRdb kept only the in-frame ones, dropping some. The sample has fewer than 50,000 clones, nearly 70% seen once. The TCR sequence derives from a man older than 75 with acute or convalescent COVID-19. Specimen: peripheral blood.

CDR3 bases: TGTGCCAGCAGCCCCCTAGGGGCGGCTACGAACTATGGCTACACCTTC. Amino acid sequence: CASSPLGAATNYGYTF. The chain uses TRBV5-6 and TRBJ1-2, with TRBD1 as a possible D gene (5 bases). Trimming shortened V by 4 bases and J by 2 bases, and 18 bases separated the two germline ends. The germline V gene has CDR1 SGHDT and CDR2 YYEEEE. The CDR3 is 16 residues long.